Listed here are 25 T cell receptor beta chains from one sample, sequenced in a study of shared clonotypes between healthy human individuals. Assay used: immunoSEQ multiplex PCR; TCRdb lists only in-frame clones, some missing. The table includes 400,000 to 600,000 clones, about 76% detected once. Sequencing was carried out using PBMCs. These TCRs come from a woman aged 40 to 55 in good health. Some clones in this sample may be carry-over from other donors' samples.

The chain has TRBV27 and TRBJ2-7; tentatively, D is TRBD2 (5 bases). The germline gives CDR1 MNHEY, CDR2 SMNVEV (reference sequence). The CDR3 is made up of 17 amino acids. V lost 4 bases and J lost 4, with 23 bases in between. The DNA for the CDR3 is TGTGCCAGCAGTTCCTACCCCGGGCGGGTGGGGTCTTACGAGCAGTACTTC. It codes for CASSSYPGRVGSYEQYF.

The chain joins TRBV23-1 to TRBJ2-3; TRBD2 matches 7 bases. TRBV23-1 carries the ORF label, with uncertain function. The V segment lost 0 bases and the J segment 0 bases; nucleotides outside the gene matches: 9. The CDR3 spans 18 residues. The CDR3 DNA sequence: TGCGCCAGCAGTCAATCGGAGACAGAACTAGCGAGCACAGATACGCAGTATTTT. Translating it yields CASSQSETELASTDTQYF.

This chain joins TRBV10-1 and TRBJ2-1; D call uncertain. The germline V gene has CDR1 WNHNN and CDR2 SYGVQD (reference sequence). The CDR3 sequence is 14 residues long. The V end was cut by 0 bases, the J end by 15 bases, with 18 bases between. The CDR3, as DNA: TGCGCCAGCAGTGAGTCAGAGAGTAGCAGGAGAATGTTCTTC. It is translated as CASSESESSRRMFF.

The rearrangement links TRBV29-1 to TRBJ2-7; TRBD2 matches at 15 bases. The CDR3 extends over 13 amino acids. V was clipped by 6 bases and J by 6 bases; unmatched bases: 3. Per germline, CDR1 SQVTM and CDR2 ANQGSEA. The CDR3 DNA is TGCAGCGTATGGACTAGCGGGAGGGGCGAGCAGTACTTC. Encoded protein: CSVWTSGRGEQYF.

The chain links TRBV28 to TRBJ1-1; 8 bases line up with TRBD1. The CDR3 runs 13 residues. Germline CDR1 MDHEN, CDR2 SYDVKM. The trim removed 3 bases at V and 5 bases at J, leaving 2 bases unmatched. The CDR3 DNA follows: TGTGCCAGCAGTTTCGGGGACAGGACTGAAGCTTTCTTT. Its protein product is CASSFGDRTEAFF.

In DNA form, the CDR3 reads TGCGCCAGCAGTAAAGTCCGGGGAGCGGGGGAGACCCAGTACTTC. It codes for CASSKVRGAGETQYF. The chain couples TRBV10-1 to TRBJ2-5; 7 bases are a match to TRBD2. The trim removed 5 bases at V and 5 bases at J, leaving 11 bases unmatched. The germline V gene encodes CDR1 WNHNN and CDR2 SYGVQD (reference sequence). The CDR3 covers 15 residues.

For this clone: The sample has other DNA sequences that encode this CDR3 too. The rearrangement uses TRBV7-2 and TRBJ1-3; weak D call: TRBD1 (5 bases). V was cut by 1 base and J by 4 bases, with 11 bases left in between. The CDR3 runs 15 residues. CDR1 SGHTA and CDR2 FQGNSA come from the germline V gene. CDR3 DNA: TGTGCCAGCAGCTTAGAGGCAGGGTCGGGAAACACCATATATTTT. It translates to CASSLEAGSGNTIYF.

The chain links TRBV5-5 to TRBJ1-3, with D unclear. From germline, CDR1 is SGHKS and CDR2 YYEKEE (reference sequence). V lost 5 bases to trimming and J lost 2 bases, with 11 bases between them. The length of the CDR3 is 14 residues. In DNA form, the CDR3 reads TGTGCCAGCAGGGATGCGGCGGCTGGAAACACCATATATTTT. Its translation: CASRDAAAGNTIYF.

The V and J genes are TRBV4-2 and TRBJ2-3, with 9 positions matching TRBD2. V shed 0 bases, J shed 3 bases, and the junction held 7 bases outside the gene matches. The germline gives CDR1 LGHNA, CDR2 YNFKEQ. CDR3 length: 17 amino acids. The CDR3 protein is CASSQDRAAGGTDTQYF. CDR3 DNA sequence: TGTGCCAGCAGCCAAGATCGAGCGGCGGGAGGGACAGATACGCAGTATTTT.

The V and J genes are TRBV5-8 and TRBJ2-3; 9 bases line up with TRBD1. This CDR3 has 17 amino acids. The germline CDR1 and CDR2 sequences are SGHTS and YDEGEE. The trim removed 0 bases at V and 1 base at J, leaving 6 bases unmatched. The CDR3 nucleotides read TGTGCCAGCAGCTTGGCTACAGGGGGCCCGGGCACAGATACGCAGTATTTT. Protein sequence: CASSLATGGPGTDTQYF.

In DNA, the CDR3 is TGCGCCAGCAGCTTGGACGTCGTCGGGAGCGGGAATGAGCAGTTCTTC. Residues: CASSLDVVGSGNEQFF. The chain is built from TRBV5-1 and TRBJ2-1, with D perhaps TRBD2 (6 bases). Germline V gives CDR1 SGHRS, CDR2 YFSETQ. Trimming shortened V by 0 bases and J by 7 bases, and 17 bases separated the two germline ends. This CDR3 has 16 residues.

This clone was observed once. V usage is TRBV2 and J usage is TRBJ2-7; 9 nucleotides align to TRBD1. Looked up from germline, CDR1 is SNHLY and CDR2 is FYNNEI. The CDR3 covers 14 residues. V lost 7 bases, J lost 2 bases, and 6 bases stayed unmatched. DNA for the CDR3: TGTGCCAGCACCCAGGGACAGGGAGCCTACGAGCAGTACTTC. It translates to CASTQGQGAYEQYF. Together with reference TRBV2 and TRBJ2-7, the CDR3 gives the full variable domain: EPEVTQTPSHQVTQMGQEVILRCVPISNHLYFYWYRQILGQKVEFLVSFYNNEISEKSEIFDDQFSVERPDGSNFTLKIRSTKLEDSAMYFCASTQGQGAYEQYFGPGTRLTVT.

The chain combines TRBV7-6 with TRBJ2-1; D is ambiguous. Deletions cut 5 bases from V and 1 base from J, with 12 bases between. This CDR3 has 15 amino acids. Per the germline V gene, CDR1 is SGHVS and CDR2 is FNYEAQ. CDR3 DNA: TGTGCCAGCAGCCCTATCGATGGGTCCTACAATGAGCAGTTCTTC. It translates to CASSPIDGSYNEQFF.

This clone has a single count. The chain recombines TRBV27 with TRBJ2-7; D may match TRBD1 or TRBD2 (5 bases each). CDR3 size: 15 residues. Looked up from germline, CDR1 is MNHEY and CDR2 is SMNVEV (reference sequence). Trimming shortened V by 5 bases and J by 1 base, and 15 bases separated the two germline ends. The CDR3 loop is CASSPAGTDSYEQYF. Written as DNA, the CDR3 is TGTGCCAGCAGTCCCGCCGGGACCGATTCCTACGAGCAGTACTTC.

This chain uses TRBV10-3 with TRBJ1-5, with a possible D match to TRBD1 (5 bases). Germline loops: CDR1 ENHRY, CDR2 SYGVKD. The CDR3 has 13 amino acids. Deletions cut 6 bases from V and 3 bases from J, with 9 bases between. The CDR3 bases are TGTGCCATCAGCGACAGATACAATCAGCCCCAGCATTTT. Translated, it gives CAISDRYNQPQHF.

This clone appeared once. The chain couples TRBV28 to TRBJ1-3; 7 nucleotides line up with TRBD1. Trimming removed 4 bases from V and 4 bases from J; junction bases left unmatched: 4. CDR1 is MDHEN and CDR2 is SYDVKM in the germline V gene. The CDR3 consists of 14 residues. The CDR3 bases are TGTGCCAGCAGTTACGGGGGACAGGGAAACACCATATATTTT. It encodes CASSYGGQGNTIYF.

This chain connects TRBV28 to TRBJ2-7; a weak D match, TRBD2 (6 bases). V shed 9 bases and J shed 3 bases, with 21 bases lying between them. CDR1 is MDHEN, CDR2 SYDVKM, per germline. The CDR3 is made up of 15 amino acids. The CDR3 region is CASRPSSDRGYEQYF. CDR3 DNA sequence: TGTGCCAGTAGGCCATCTAGCGATAGGGGCTACGAGCAGTACTTC.

Remarks on this clone: Mismatch with germline at one junction end may stem from a read error. Other DNA sequences in this specimen translate into the identical CDR3. The chain recombines TRBV5-1 with TRBJ1-3; no definite D call. Germline V gene data show CDR1 as SGHRS and CDR2 as YFSETQ. This CDR3 contains 16 residues. CDR3 loop: CASSLEPLSSGNTIYF. For the CDR3, the DNA is TGCGCCAGCAGCTTGGAACCTCTGAGCTCTGGGAACACCATATATTTT.

The chain is built from TRBV7-9 and TRBJ1-3, with TRBD1 as a possible D gene (6 bases). The ends were cut back, 7 bases at V and 8 bases at J, with 21 bases in the middle. The CDR3 is made up of 15 amino acids. Germline V gene sequence: CDR1 SEHNR, CDR2 FQNEAQ (reference sequence). This CDR3 is CASKKRGTGEDTIYF. The DNA of the CDR3 is TGTGCCAGCAAAAAAAGGGGGACGGGAGAAGACACCATATATTTT. Complete variable domain (other parts from reference TRBV7-9 and TRBJ1-3): DTGVSQNPRHKITKRGQNVTFRCDPISEHNRLYWYRQTLGQGPEFLTYFQNEAQLEKSRLLSDRFSAERPKGSFSTLEIQRTEQGDSAMYLCASKKRGTGEDTIYFGEGSWLTVV.

This chain links TRBV18 with TRBJ1-3; no clear D. The CDR3 spans 17 residues. Germline CDR1 KGHSH, CDR2 LQKENI. Trimming removed 0 bases at V and 0 bases at J, with 12 bases between. CDR3 DNA: TGTGCCAGCTCACCACCGAGACAACTACTCTCTGGAAACACCATATATTTT. This gives the protein CASSPPRQLLSGNTIYF.

The genes are TRBV19 and TRBJ2-3; TRBD2 agrees at 10 bases. The germline V gene has CDR1 LNHDA and CDR2 SQIVND (reference sequence). The V and J ends lost 3 bases and 3 bases, in that order; junction bases with no gene match: 3. There are 15 residues in the CDR3. The CDR3 reads CASSIQREGTDTQYF. As DNA, the CDR3 is TGTGCCAGTAGTATCCAGCGGGAGGGAACAGATACGCAGTATTTT. The full variable domain, rest sourced from reference TRBV19 and TRBJ2-3, is DGGITQSPKYLFRKEGQNVTLSCEQNLNHDAMYWYRQDPGQGLRLIYYSQIVNDFQKGDIAEGYSVSREKKESFPLTVTSAQKNPTAFYLCASSIQREGTDTQYFGPGTRLTVL.

The gene calls are TRBV7-6 and TRBJ1-5; 12 bases are shared with TRBD1. V was clipped by 5 bases and J by 7 bases; unmatched bases: 12. CDR1 and CDR2 from the germline V gene are SGHVS and FNYEAQ. The CDR3 has 17 residues. In nucleotides, the CDR3 is TGTGCCAGCAGCCTCGGGCGCGGGACAGGGGGCAGGCAGCCCCAGCATTTT. It translates to CASSLGRGTGGRQPQHF.

This chain uses TRBV27 with TRBJ2-1; TRBD2 aligns across 7 bases. The CDR3 covers 16 residues. Germline values: CDR1 MNHEY, CDR2 SMNVEV (reference sequence). Germline trimming cut 3 bases from V and 2 bases from J; bases unmatched to any gene: 7. CDR3 region: CASSFIPLATYNEQFF. The CDR3 DNA reads as TGTGCCAGCAGTTTTATTCCACTAGCGACCTACAATGAGCAGTTCTTC.

The chain employs TRBV5-4 and TRBJ1-3; TRBD1 matches at 9 bases. The germline CDR1 and CDR2 sequences are SGHNT and YYREEE (reference sequence). V dropped 4 bases and J dropped 1; count of bases not matched to a gene: 6. The CDR3 loop spans 16 amino acids. The CDR3 region has the DNA TGTGCCAGCAGCGCGCCACAGGGGGCTTCTGGAAACACCATATATTTT. This translates into CASSAPQGASGNTIYF.

This clone was recorded at least ten times. The rearrangement uses TRBV7-8 and TRBJ2-7; D uncertain. Germline-derived CDR1 and CDR2 are SGHVS and FQNEAQ. V dropped 0 bases and J dropped 3 bases, with 6 bases sitting between them. This CDR3 has 13 residues. The CDR3 protein is CASSLAPYYEQYF. CDR3 coding DNA: TGTGCCAGCAGCTTAGCCCCATACTACGAGCAGTACTTC. Full variable domain (outside the CDR3, taken from reference TRBV7-8 and TRBJ2-7): GAGVSQSPRYKVAKRGQDVALRCDPISGHVSLFWYQQALGQGPEFLTYFQNEAQLDKSGLPSDRFFAERPEGSVSTLKIQRTQQEDSAVYLCASSLAPYYEQYFGPGTRLTVT.